This T cell receptor beta chain was obtained from a study of cytomegalovirus exposure and HLA in healthy donors. Across the study: Among the 398 genotyped donors, over 70% were placed in the Caucasian-associated ancestry cluster.

On this clone: Antigen unknown.

With 60 Vbeta and 13 Jbeta primers, the PCR was carried out. Repertoires were generated with immunoSEQ multiplex PCR, while TCRdb's copy carries only in-frame clones and drops some. Of roughly 150,000 clones in the sample, 55% to 70% were seen once. Study-level findings and limits: Reportedly, diagnosis of cytomegalovirus status by the classifier showed high specificity and sensitivity.

The CDR3 extends over 12 amino acids. Germline CDR1 is SGHRS and CDR2 is YFSETQ. This chain joins TRBV5-1 and TRBJ2-5, with D possibly matching TRBD2 (5 bases). TRBJ2-7 matches the DNA end more closely, so the J call is doubtful. The TCR was taken from a woman aged 30 to 39 in good health and CMV-seropositive. Material for sequencing was PBMCs. In DNA, the CDR3 is TGCGCCAGCGGAAGCGGCGCCTACGAGCAGTACTTC. Its protein is CASGSGAYEQYF.